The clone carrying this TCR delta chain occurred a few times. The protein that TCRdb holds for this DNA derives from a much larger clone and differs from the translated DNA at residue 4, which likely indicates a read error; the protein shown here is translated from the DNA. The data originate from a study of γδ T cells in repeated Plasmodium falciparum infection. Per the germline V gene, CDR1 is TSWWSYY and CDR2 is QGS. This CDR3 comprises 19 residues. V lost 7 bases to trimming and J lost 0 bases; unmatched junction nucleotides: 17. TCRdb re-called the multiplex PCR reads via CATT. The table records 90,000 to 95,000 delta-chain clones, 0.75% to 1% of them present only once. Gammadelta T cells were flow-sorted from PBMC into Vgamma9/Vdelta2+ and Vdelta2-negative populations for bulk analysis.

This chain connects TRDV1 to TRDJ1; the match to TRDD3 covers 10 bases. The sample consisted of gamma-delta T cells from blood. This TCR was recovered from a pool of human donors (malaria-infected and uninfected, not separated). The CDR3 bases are TGTGCTCTTGAGGAGACTCTCCGACTGGGGGATCTATACACCGATAAACTCATCTTT. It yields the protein CALEETLRLGDLYTDKLIF.